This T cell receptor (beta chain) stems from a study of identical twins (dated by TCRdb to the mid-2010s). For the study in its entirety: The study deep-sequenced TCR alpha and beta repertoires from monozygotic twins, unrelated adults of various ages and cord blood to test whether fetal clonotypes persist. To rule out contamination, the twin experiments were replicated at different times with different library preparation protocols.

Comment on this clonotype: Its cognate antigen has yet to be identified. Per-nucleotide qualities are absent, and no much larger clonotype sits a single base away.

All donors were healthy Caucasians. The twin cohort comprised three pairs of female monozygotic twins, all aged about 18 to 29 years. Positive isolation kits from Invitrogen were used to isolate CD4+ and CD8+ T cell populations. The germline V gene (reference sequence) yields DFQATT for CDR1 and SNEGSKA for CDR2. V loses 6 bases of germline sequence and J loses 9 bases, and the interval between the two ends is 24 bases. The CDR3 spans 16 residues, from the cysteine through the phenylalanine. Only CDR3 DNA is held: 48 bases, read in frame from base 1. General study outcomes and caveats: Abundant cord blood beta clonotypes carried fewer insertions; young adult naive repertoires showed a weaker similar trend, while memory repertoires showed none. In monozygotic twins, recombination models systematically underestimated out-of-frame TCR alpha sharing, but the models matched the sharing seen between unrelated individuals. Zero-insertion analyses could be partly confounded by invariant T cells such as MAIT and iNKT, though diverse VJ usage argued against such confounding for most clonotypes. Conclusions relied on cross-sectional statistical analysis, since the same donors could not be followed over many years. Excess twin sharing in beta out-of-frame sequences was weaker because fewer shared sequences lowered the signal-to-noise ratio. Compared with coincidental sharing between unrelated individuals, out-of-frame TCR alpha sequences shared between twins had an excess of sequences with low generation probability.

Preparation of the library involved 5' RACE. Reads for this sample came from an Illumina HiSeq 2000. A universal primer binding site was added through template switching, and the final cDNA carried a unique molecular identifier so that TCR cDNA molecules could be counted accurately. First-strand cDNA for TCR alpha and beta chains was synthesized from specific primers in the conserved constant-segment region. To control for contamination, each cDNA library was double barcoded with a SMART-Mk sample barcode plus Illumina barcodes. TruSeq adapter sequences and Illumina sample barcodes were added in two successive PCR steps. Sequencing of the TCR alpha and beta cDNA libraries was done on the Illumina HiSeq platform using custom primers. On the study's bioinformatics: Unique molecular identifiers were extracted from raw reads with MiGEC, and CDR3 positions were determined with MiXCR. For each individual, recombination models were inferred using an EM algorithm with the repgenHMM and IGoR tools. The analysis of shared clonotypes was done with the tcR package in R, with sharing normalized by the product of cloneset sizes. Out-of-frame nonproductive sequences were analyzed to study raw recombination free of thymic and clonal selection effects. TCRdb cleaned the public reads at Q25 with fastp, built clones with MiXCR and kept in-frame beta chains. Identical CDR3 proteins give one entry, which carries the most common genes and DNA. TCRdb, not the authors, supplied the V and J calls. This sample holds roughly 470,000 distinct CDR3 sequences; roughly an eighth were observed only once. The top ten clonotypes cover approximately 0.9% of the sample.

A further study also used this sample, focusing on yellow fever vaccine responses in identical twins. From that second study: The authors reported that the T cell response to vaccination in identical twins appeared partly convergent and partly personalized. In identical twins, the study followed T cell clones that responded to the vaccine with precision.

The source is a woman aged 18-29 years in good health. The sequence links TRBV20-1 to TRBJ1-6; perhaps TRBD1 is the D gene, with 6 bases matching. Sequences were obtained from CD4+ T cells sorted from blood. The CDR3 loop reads CSAPGSGQLWFSPLHF. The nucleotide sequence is TGCAGTGCGCCCGGCTCAGGACAGTTATGGTTTTCACCCCTCCACTTT.